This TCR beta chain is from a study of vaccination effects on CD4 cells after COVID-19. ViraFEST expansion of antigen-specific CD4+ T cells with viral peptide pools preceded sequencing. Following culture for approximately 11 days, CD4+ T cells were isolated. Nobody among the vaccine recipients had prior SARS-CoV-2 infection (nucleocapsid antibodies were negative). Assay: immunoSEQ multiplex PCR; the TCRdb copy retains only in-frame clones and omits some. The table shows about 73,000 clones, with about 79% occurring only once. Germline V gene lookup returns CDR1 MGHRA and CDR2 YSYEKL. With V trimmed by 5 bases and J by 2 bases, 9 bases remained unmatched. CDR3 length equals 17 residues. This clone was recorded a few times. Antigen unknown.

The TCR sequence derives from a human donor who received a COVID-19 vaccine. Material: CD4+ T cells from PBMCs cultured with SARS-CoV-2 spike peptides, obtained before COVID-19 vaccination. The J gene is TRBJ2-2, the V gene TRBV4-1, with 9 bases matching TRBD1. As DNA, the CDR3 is TGCGCCAGCAGCTCAACCCTACAGGGGGCTAACACCGGGGAGCTGTTTTTT. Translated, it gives CASSSTLQGANTGELFF.